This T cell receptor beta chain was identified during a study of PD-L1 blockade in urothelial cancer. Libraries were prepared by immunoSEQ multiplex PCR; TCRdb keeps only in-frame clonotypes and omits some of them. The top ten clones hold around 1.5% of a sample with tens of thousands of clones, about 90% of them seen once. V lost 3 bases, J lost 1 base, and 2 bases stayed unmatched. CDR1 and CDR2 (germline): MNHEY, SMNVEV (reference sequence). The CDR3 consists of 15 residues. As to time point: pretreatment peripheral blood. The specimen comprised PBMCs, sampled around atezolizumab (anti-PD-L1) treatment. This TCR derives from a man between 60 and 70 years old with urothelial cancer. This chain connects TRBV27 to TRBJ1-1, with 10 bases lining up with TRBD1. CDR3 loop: CASSFWDRGNTEAFF. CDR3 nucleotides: TGTGCCAGCAGTTTTTGGGACAGGGGGAACACTGAAGCTTTCTTT.